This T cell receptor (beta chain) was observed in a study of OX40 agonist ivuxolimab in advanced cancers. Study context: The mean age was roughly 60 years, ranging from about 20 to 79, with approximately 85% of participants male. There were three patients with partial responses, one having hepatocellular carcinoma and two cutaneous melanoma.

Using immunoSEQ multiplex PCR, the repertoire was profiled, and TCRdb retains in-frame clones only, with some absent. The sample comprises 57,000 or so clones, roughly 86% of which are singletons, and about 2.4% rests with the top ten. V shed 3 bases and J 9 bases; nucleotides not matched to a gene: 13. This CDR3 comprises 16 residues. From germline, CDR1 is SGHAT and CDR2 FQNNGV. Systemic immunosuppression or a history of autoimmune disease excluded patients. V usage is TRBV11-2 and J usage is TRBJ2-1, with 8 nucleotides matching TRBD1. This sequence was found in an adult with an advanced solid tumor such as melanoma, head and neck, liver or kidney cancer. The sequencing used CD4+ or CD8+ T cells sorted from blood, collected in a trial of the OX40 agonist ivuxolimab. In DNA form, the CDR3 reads TGTGCCAGCAGCTTGGTTCAGGGGGCTTGGGTAATTGAGCAGTTCTTC. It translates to CASSLVQGAWVIEQFF.